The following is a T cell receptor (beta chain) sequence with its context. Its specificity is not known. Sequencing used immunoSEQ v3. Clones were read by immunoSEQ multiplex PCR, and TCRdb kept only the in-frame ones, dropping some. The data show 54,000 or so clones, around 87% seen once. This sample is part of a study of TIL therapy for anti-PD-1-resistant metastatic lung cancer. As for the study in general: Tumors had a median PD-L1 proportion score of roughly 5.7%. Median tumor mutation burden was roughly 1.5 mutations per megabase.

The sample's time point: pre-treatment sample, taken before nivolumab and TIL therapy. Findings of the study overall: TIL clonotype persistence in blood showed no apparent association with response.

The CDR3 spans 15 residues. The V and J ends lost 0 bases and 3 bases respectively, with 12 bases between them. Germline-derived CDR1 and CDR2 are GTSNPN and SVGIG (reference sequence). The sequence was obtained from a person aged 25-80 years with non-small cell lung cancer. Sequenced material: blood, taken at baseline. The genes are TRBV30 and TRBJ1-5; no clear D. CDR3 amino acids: CAWSVRRGINQPQHF. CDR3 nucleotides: TGTGCCTGGAGTGTAAGGCGAGGGATCAATCAGCCCCAGCATTTT.